A selection of T cell receptor beta chains follows, all from one sample in a study of blood T cell repertoires in COVID-19. Only in-frame clones appear in the TCRdb table, and some are missing; sequencing was by immunoSEQ multiplex PCR. The sample gives 200,000 to 250,000 clones, roughly 86% of which show up once; roughly 12% is in the top ten. The sequenced sample consisted of peripheral blood. All receptors come from a man older than 75 with acute or convalescent COVID-19. Each CDR3 is given with its conserved first and last residue. A D gene is named only where the DNA matches it firmly. Clone size is shown for a subset of rows, as once, few, many or a class of expanded clone.

>TRBD1|TRBJ1-3|TRBV15|NA
TGTGCCACCAGCCAGGGACAGGGAGGAAACACCATATATTTT
CATSQGQGGNTIYF
>TRBD1|TRBJ1-3|TRBV18|NA
TGTGCCAGCTCACCACCGGACGGGACAGGGAAGAAGGTAAACACCATATATTTT
CASSPPDGTGKKVNTIYF
>TRBD1|TRBJ1-5|TRBV10-1|NA
TGCGCCGGGCCCAGGGACAGGGAGGCCATTAATCAGCCCCAGCATTTT
CAGPRDREAINQPQHF
>NA|TRBJ2-7|TRBV4-2|NA
TGTGCCAGCAGCCAAGGCGGTGTCTCCTTCCTTTCGGAGCAGTACTTC
CASSQGGVSFLSEQYF
>TRBD1|TRBJ1-1|TRBV7-2|NA
TGTGCCAGCAGCCGGGACAGGCCAGGGATATTT
CASSRDRPGIF
>NA|TRBJ1-1|TRBV2|NA
TGTGCCAGCACTCTGACAGTAATCAACACTGAAGCTTTCTTT
CASTLTVINTEAFF
>NA|TRBJ1-4|TRBV3-1/TRBV3-2|NA
TGTGCCAGCAGCCAACTCGTACGAAGCGAAAAACTGTTTTTT
CASSQLVRSEKLFF
>TRBD1|TRBJ2-7|TRBV19|NA
TGTGCCAGTAGTACTAGACAGGGAACTATCTCCTACGAGCAGTACTTC
CASSTRQGTISYEQYF
>NA|TRBJ2-1|TRBV11-3|once
TGTGCCAGCAGCGCCACGGGCAGAGGGTCCAATGAGCAGTTCTTC
CASSATGRGSNEQFF
>TRBD2|TRBJ2-1|TRBV9|NA
TGTGCCAGCAGTGCCGGGACTAGTTACAATGAGCAGTTCTTC
CASSAGTSYNEQFF
>TRBD1|TRBJ1-2|TRBV6-5|NA
TGTGCCAGCAGTTCCCCCGGGACAGGGAACTATGGCTACACCTTC
CASSSPGTGNYGYTF
>NA|TRBJ1-6|TRBV4-2|few
TGTGCCAGCAGCCAAGAGATTGCGGGCTCCTATAATTCACCCCTCCACTTT
CASSQEIAGSYNSPLHF
>TRBD1|TRBJ2-3|TRBV4-2|NA
TGTGCCAGCAGCCCGGTCGGGATGGGACAGGGGGCAAGAGATACGCAGTATTTT
CASSPVGMGQGARDTQYF
>TRBD1|TRBJ2-1|TRBV28|NA
TGTGCCAGCAGTCCCTCTCGACAGGGGGCCCACAATGAGCAGTTCTTC
CASSPSRQGAHNEQFF
>TRBD2|TRBJ2-7|TRBV6-6|NA
TGTGCCAGCAGTTACCGGGGGGGGGCCTCCTACGAGCAGTACTTC
CASSYRGGASYEQYF
>NA|TRBJ1-1|TRBV28|NA
TGTGCCAGCAGTTTCCGGCGGCTAACTGAAGCTTTCTTT
CASSFRRLTEAFF
>NA|TRBJ2-7|TRBV28|NA
TGTGCCAGCAGTTTATTGGCCAGGGTGTGGGAGCAGTACTTC
CASSLLARVWEQYF
>TRBD1|TRBJ1-6|TRBV4-2|NA
TGTGCCAGCAGCCGGGACAGGGTAGATTCACCCCTCCACTTT
CASSRDRVDSPLHF
>TRBD1|TRBJ1-3|TRBV9|NA
TGTGCCAGCAGCGAAGGGGACAGGCGAAACTCTGGAAACACCATATATTTT
CASSEGDRRNSGNTIYF
>TRBD1|TRBJ1-2|TRBV10-3|NA
TGTGCCATCAGTCCGGGACAGGGGGGCGATGGCTACACCTTC
CAISPGQGGDGYTF
>TRBD1|TRBJ2-5|TRBV7-9|NA
TGTGCCAGCAGCTTAGCTGTTAGGGGGCTGGAGACCCAGTACTTC
CASSLAVRGLETQYF
>TRBD2|TRBJ2-1|TRBV29-1|NA
TGCAGCGTTGGACTAGCGGACTACAATGAGCAGTTCTTC
CSVGLADYNEQFF
>TRBD2|TRBJ2-5|TRBV18|NA
TGTGCCAGCTCACGGGGACTAGAAGAGACCCAGTACTTC
CASSRGLEETQYF
>TRBD1|TRBJ1-5|TRBV2|NA
TGTGCCAGCAGTGTGGAGGGGGCGGCTCAGCCCCAGCATTTT
CASSVEGAAQPQHF
>NA|TRBJ1-5|TRBV28|once
TGTGCCAGCAGTTTTTTAGGGGTTAGCAATCAGCCCCAGCATTTT
CASSFLGVSNQPQHF
>NA|TRBJ2-6|TRBV18|NA
TGTGCCAGCTCACCTCCGGTATCTGGGGCCAACGTCCTGACTTTC
CASSPPVSGANVLTF
>TRBD1|TRBJ1-2|TRBV11-1|NA
TGTGCCAGCAGCATGAACAGGGGAGGCTATGGCTACACCTTC
CASSMNRGGYGYTF
>NA|TRBJ1-2|TRBV6-5|NA
TGTGCCAGCAGACCATCGGGTGGCAGCGATGGCTACACCTTC
CASRPSGGSDGYTF
>TRBD1|TRBJ1-1|TRBV5-4|NA
TGTGCCAGCAGCTTGAAGGGACAGGGATGGGCTGAAGCTTTCTTT
CASSLKGQGWAEAFF
>TRBD1|TRBJ2-5|TRBV9|NA
TGTGCCAGCAGCCCCGAGACAGGGTTCCAAGAGACCCAGTACTTC
CASSPETGFQETQYF
>NA|TRBJ2-3|TRBV24-1|NA
TGTGCCACCAGTGATCCCGGGGAGGGCACAGATACGCAGTATTTT
CATSDPGEGTDTQYF
>NA|TRBJ2-1|TRBV6-5|once
TGTGCCAGCAGCGAGGGTGTCAGAAATGAGCAGTTCTTC
CASSEGVRNEQFF
>TRBD1|TRBJ1-1|TRBV29-1|NA
TGCAGCGTTGGCTGGACAGGGATGAACACTGAAGCTTTCTTT
CSVGWTGMNTEAFF
>NA|TRBJ2-7|TRBV19|NA
TGTGCCAGTAGAAAACAGGGACGTGGGGCGGCGTACGAGCAGTACTTC
CASRKQGRGAAYEQYF
>TRBD1|TRBJ2-7|TRBV5-1|NA
TGCGCCAGCAGCTTGGTATCCGGACAGGCAACCTACGAGCAGTACTTC
CASSLVSGQATYEQYF
>TRBD1|TRBJ1-5|TRBV5-5|few
TGTGCCAGCAGCTTGGCCCGGGACAGGGCCCTCGTGAATCAGCCCCAGCATTTT
CASSLARDRALVNQPQHF
>NA|TRBJ1-2|TRBV6-5|NA
TGTGCCAGCAGTTCGGGGGGAGCTTTGCGGGGCTACACCTTC
CASSSGGALRGYTF